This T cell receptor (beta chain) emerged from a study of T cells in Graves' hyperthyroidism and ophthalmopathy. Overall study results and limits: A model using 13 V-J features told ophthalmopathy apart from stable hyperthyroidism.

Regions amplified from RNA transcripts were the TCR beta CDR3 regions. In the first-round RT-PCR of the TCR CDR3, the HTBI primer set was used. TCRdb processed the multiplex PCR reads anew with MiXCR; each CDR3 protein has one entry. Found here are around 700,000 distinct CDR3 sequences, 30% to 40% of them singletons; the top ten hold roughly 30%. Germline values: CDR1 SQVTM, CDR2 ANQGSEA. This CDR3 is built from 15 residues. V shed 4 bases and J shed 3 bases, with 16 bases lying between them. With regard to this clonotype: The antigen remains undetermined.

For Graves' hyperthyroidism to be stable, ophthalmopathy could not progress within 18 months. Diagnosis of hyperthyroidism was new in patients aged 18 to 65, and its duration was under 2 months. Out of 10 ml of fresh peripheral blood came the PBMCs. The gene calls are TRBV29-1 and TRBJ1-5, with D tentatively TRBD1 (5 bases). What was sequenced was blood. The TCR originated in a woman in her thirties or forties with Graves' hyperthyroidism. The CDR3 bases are TGCAGCGTTGGAGAGGCCCCAGGGTACAATCAGCCCCAGCATTTT. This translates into CSVGEAPGYNQPQHF.